A single sample is the source of the 20 T cell receptor beta chains below, sequenced in a study of regulatory T cells (dated by TCRdb to the late 2010s). Study-level results and caveats: Enrichment for hydrophobic residues at CDR3 positions 6 and 7 was found in conventional CD4+ T cells from CD3G-deficient patients, suggesting more self-reactive specificities.

Library construction relied on the immunoSEQ multiplex PCR assay. For the multiplex PCR, 52 forward TRBV primers and 13 reverse TRBJ primers were used, and amplification bias was corrected with both assay-based and computational methods. TCRdb's version of the immuneACCESS table is confined to in-frame rearrangements and falls short of the full clone set. An unresolved V gene accounts for under half of the shortfall where checked; the remainder is of unknown origin. The sample table holds around 16,000 clones, of which 84% were seen once. The leading ten clones occupy less than 9.5% of the sample. Their target antigens are unknown. What was sequenced was conventional CD4+ T cells sorted from blood. The receptors here all came from a person aged 25 to 45 with CD3G deficiency.

The rearrangement links TRBV5-1 to TRBJ2-1, with unresolved D. This CDR3 is built from 13 residues. The germline V gene encodes CDR1 SGHRS and CDR2 YFSETQ. V lost 5 bases and J lost 9, with 15 bases in between. The DNA of the CDR3 is TGCGCCAGCAGTTCCCACATTCGTAGTGAGCAGTTCTTC. Protein sequence: CASSSHIRSEQFF.

The chain is built from TRBV7-6 and TRBJ2-7; 9 bases match TRBD1. CDR1 is SGHVS, CDR2 FNYEAQ, per germline. This CDR3 spans 16 amino acids. The ends lost 1 base at V and 3 bases at J; junction bases unmatched: 7. The CDR3 DNA reads as TGTGCCAGCAGCTTAGGGCTCCCGGGACAGGGCTACGAGCAGTACTTC. Protein: CASSLGLPGQGYEQYF.

The V gene is TRBV6-1, the J gene TRBJ1-1, with TRBD1 matching 7 bases. CDR3 length: 15 amino acids. V trimming: 6 bases; J trimming: 4 bases; junction bases outside the gene matches: 11. The germline gives CDR1 MNHNS, CDR2 SASEGT. This CDR3 reads CASRVFRGAGTEAFF. CDR3 sequence (DNA): TGTGCCAGCAGAGTTTTCAGGGGGGCAGGCACTGAAGCTTTCTTT.

This clone was counted a few times. V gene TRBV7-2 combines with J gene TRBJ2-7; 7 bases match TRBD2. Germline V gives CDR1 SGHTA, CDR2 FQGNSA. J lost 2 bases, V lost 2 bases, and 9 bases had no gene match. The CDR3 has 16 amino acids. The CDR3 region is CASSLSPASGTYEQYF. CDR3 bases: TGTGCCAGCAGCTTATCCCCGGCTAGCGGTACCTACGAGCAGTACTTC.

This clone was detected only a few times. This sequence joins TRBV28 and TRBJ1-6; no clear D. Trimming took off 2 bases at V and 7 bases at J, with 9 bases between the two ends. Per germline, CDR1 MDHEN and CDR2 SYDVKM. The CDR3 has 14 residues. The CDR3 reads CASSLQVWNSPLHF. The CDR3 DNA reads as TGTGCCAGCAGTTTACAGGTCTGGAATTCACCCCTCCACTTT. Variable domain in full (rest from reference TRBV28 and TRBJ1-6): DVKVTQSSRYLVKRTGEKVFLECVQDMDHENMFWYRQDPGLGLRLIYFSYDVKMKEKGDIPEGYSVSREKKERFSLILESASTNQTSMYLCASSLQVWNSPLHFGNGTRLTVT.

The rearrangement joins TRBV6-1 to TRBJ1-2; D may be TRBD1 (6 bases). This CDR3 contains 15 residues. Trimming removed 4 bases from V and 2 bases from J, with 14 bases in between. Per the germline V gene, CDR1 is MNHNS and CDR2 is SASEGT. The CDR3 sequence is CASSGAPTGNYGYTF. DNA of the CDR3: TGTGCCAGCAGTGGGGCCCCCACAGGGAACTATGGCTACACCTTC.

The chain carries TRBV28 and TRBJ1-5; D unresolved. Trimming stripped 1 base from V and 7 bases from J, with 5 bases between. Germline V gene data show CDR1 as MDHEN and CDR2 as SYDVKM. The CDR3 has 12 residues. CDR3 nucleotide sequence: TGTGCCAGCAGTTTATTAATCCAGCCCCAGCATTTT. Amino acids: CASSLLIQPQHF.

The J gene is TRBJ2-5, the V gene TRBV6-1; D call uncertain. With the DNA end fitting TRBJ2-7 better, the J assignment may be wrong. This CDR3 is built from 13 residues. From germline, CDR1 is MNHNS and CDR2 SASEGT. CDR3 residues: CASSVEQSYEQYF. CDR3 DNA: TGTGCCAGCAGTGTCGAACAGTCCTACGAGCAGTACTTC.

A note on this clone: Different DNA sequences within this sample yield the same CDR3. This sequence joins TRBV7-9 and TRBJ2-3; 12 nucleotides align to TRBD2. The germline V gene has CDR1 SEHNR and CDR2 FQNEAQ (reference sequence). Trimming removed 2 bases from V and 3 bases from J; junction bases left unmatched: 0. This CDR3 region has 15 residues. The CDR3 coding sequence is TGTGCCAGCAGCTTACTAGCGGGGGGGACAGATACGCAGTATTTT. Translation gives CASSLLAGGTDTQYF. Filled out from reference TRBV7-9 and TRBJ2-3, the complete variable domain reads DTGVSQNPRHKITKRGQNVTFRCDPISEHNRLYWYRQTLGQGPEFLTYFQNEAQLEKSRLLSDRFSAERPKGSFSTLEIQRTEQGDSAMYLCASSLLAGGTDTQYFGPGTRLTVL.

The chain recombines TRBV6-1 with TRBJ2-7, with D maybe TRBD1 (6 bases). Trimming stripped 4 bases from V and 4 bases from J, with 11 bases between. The length of the CDR3 is 13 residues. Germline-derived CDR1 and CDR2 are MNHNS and SASEGT. The CDR3 region has the DNA TGTGCCAGCAGTGTCGGCAGGGGATACGAGCAGTACTTC. This codes for CASSVGRGYEQYF.

The genes are TRBV6-1 and TRBJ1-1, with D perhaps TRBD1 (6 bases). Looked up from germline, CDR1 is MNHNS and CDR2 is SASEGT. V dropped 5 bases and J dropped 5 bases, with 15 bases sitting between them. The CDR3 contains 14 residues. The CDR3 sequence is CASSTSRGITEAFF. The CDR3 DNA sequence: TGTGCCAGCAGTACCTCGAGGGGGATAACTGAAGCTTTCTTT.

This chain connects TRBV6-6 to TRBJ2-3; D gene ambiguous. The CDR3 is 13 residues long. Germline V gene sequence: CDR1 MNHNY, CDR2 SVGAGI (reference sequence). V lost 2 bases to trimming and J lost 10 bases, with 13 bases between them. The CDR3 is CASSYVASAAQYF. The CDR3 DNA follows: TGTGCCAGCAGTTACGTAGCCTCCGCCGCGCAGTATTTT.

The count of this clone is one. Written as DNA, the CDR3 is TGTGCCAGCAGTGCACTCGGACAGGGGGCATCTCAAGCTTTCTTT. Translating gives CASSALGQGASQAFF. This chain links TRBV6-1 with TRBJ1-1; 11 bases match TRBD1. This CDR3 region has 15 residues. Germline trimming cut 4 bases from V and 9 bases from J; bases unmatched to any gene: 10. The germline V gene encodes CDR1 MNHNS and CDR2 SASEGT.

To note about this clone: Its ends do not fully match the called genes, so a read error is possible. The chain combines TRBV6-4 with TRBJ2-7; D call uncertain. CDR3 size: 13 residues. Germline CDR1 and CDR2: MRHNA and SNTAGT. CDR3 nucleotide sequence: TGTGCCATCAGTGAGTCGCCAGCCGAAACGCAGTACTTC. It translates to CAISESPAETQYF.

V gene TRBV28 combines with J gene TRBJ1-5; no definite D call. Between the trimmed V and J ends, which lost 5 bases and 0 bases, there was a span of 17 bases. CDR1 MDHEN and CDR2 SYDVKM come from the germline V gene. CDR3 size: 17 residues. The CDR3 DNA sequence: TGTGCCAGCAGTGAGGCTTGGCAGGTTACTAGCAATCAGCCCCAGCATTTT. Encoded protein: CASSEAWQVTSNQPQHF.

This chain joins TRBV5-1 and TRBJ2-3, with D uncertain. Between the trimmed V and J ends, which lost 5 bases and 6 bases, there was a span of 28 bases. The CDR3 sequence is 18 residues long. Germline V CDR1 and CDR2: SGHRS, YFSETQ. DNA for the CDR3: TGCGCCAGCAGTCGACGGTCCCCGATTTCGGACGCTGGGGATACGCAGTATTTT. It codes for CASSRRSPISDAGDTQYF.

The chain links TRBV6-6 to TRBJ1-2, with D unclear. This CDR3 region has 14 residues. Between the trimmed V and J ends, which lost 3 bases and 0 bases, there was a span of 8 bases. Germline V CDR1 and CDR2: MNHNY, SVGAGI (reference sequence). The CDR3 region has the DNA TGTGCCAGCAGTTATGGACGGACTAACTATGGCTACACCTTC. This translates into CASSYGRTNYGYTF.

The chain combines TRBV28 with TRBJ1-1; D call uncertain. CDR3 length: 16 residues. Trimming took 1 base from V and 6 from J, leaving 18 bases between them. CDR1 is MDHEN and CDR2 is SYDVKM in the germline V gene. CDR3 residues: CASSLSGPLAVSEAFF. CDR3 sequence (DNA): TGTGCCAGCAGTTTATCTGGGCCTCTCGCGGTCTCTGAAGCTTTCTTT.

This clone was seen a single time. V usage is TRBV6-1 and J usage is TRBJ1-2; D is unresolved. Germline V gives CDR1 MNHNS, CDR2 SASEGT. The CDR3 loop spans 16 amino acids. Trimming left V 4 bases short and J 4 bases short, with 19 bases between. The CDR3 DNA is TGTGCCAGCAGTGTCGAAGTCCAGGCAGCGTTCTATGGCTACACCTTC. Encoded protein: CASSVEVQAAFYGYTF.

The chain links TRBV28 to TRBJ2-7; perhaps TRBD1 as D (6 bases). This CDR3 is built from 13 residues. V was shortened by 5 bases and J by 4 bases, with 12 bases between the two germline ends. Germline values: CDR1 MDHEN, CDR2 SYDVKM. The CDR3 here is CASSLLGGYEQYF. CDR3 DNA: TGTGCCAGCAGTCTACTAGGGGGATACGAGCAGTACTTC.